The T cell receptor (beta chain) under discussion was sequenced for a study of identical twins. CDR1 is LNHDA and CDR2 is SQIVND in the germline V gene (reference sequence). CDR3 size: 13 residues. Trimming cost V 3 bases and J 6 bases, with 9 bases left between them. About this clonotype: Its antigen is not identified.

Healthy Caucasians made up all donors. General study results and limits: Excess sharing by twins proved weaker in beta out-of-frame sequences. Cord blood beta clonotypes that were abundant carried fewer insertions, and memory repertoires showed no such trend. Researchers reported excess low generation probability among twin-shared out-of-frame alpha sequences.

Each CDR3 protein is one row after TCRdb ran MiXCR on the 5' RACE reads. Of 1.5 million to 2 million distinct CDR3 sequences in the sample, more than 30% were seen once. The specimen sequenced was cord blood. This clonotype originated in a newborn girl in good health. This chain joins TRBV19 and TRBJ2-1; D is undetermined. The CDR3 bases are TGTGCCAGTAGTATTAGTAGAGCCAATGAGCAGTTCTTC. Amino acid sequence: CASSISRANEQFF.